The TCR beta chain under discussion was sequenced for a study of CD8 T cells in ankylosing spondylitis. TCRdb fed the 5' RACE reads into MiXCR, producing one record per CDR3 protein. Counted here are about 540,000 distinct CDR3 sequences, over 9.5% occurring once; the ten biggest clones make up about 6.5%. CDR1 is MNHNS and CDR2 is SASEGT in the germline V gene. The CDR3 spans 13 residues. Trimming removed 6 bases at V and 6 bases at J, with 13 bases between. This clonotype has just a few counts. What it recognizes is unknown. Study-wide points: There was reportedly significant enrichment of clones that were disease-linked in matched ankylosing spondylitis synovial fluid. There was a TCR beta motif, made of several highly homologous variants, that appeared characteristic of ankylosing spondylitis blood.

This TCR derives from a male donor with ankylosing spondylitis. The source material was blood, either unsorted or a sorted T cell fraction (not recorded which). The genes are TRBV6-1 and TRBJ2-3, with no clear D. This chain's CDR3 is CASSISLADTQYF. The CDR3 region has the DNA TGTGCCAGCAGCATCTCCCTGGCGGATACGCAGTATTTT.